These T cell receptor beta chains were read from a single sample in a study of T cells after yellow fever vaccination. TCRdb independently ran MiXCR on the 5' RACE reads; one entry per CDR3 protein. The repertoire holds a few hundred thousand distinct CDR3 sequences, with around 7% as singletons. The sample here was CD4+ T cells sorted from PBMCs, taken 15 days after the yellow fever booster vaccination. The receptors were sampled from a man aged 30-40 years who received the YFV17D yellow fever vaccine. CDR3s include the opening cysteine and the closing phenylalanine or tryptophan. D genes are given only for firm matches. The size of a clone is reported for some rows only, either as once, few or many, or as a class for expanded clones.

>TRBJ2-1|NA|NA|TRBV4-3
TGCGCCAGCAGCCAAGATCTCCCTATACGGGACTCGGGCCCCAATGAGCAGTTCTTC
CASSQDLPIRDSGPNEQFF
>TRBJ2-3|few|TRBD2|TRBV10-3
TGTGCCATCAGTGAGGGTTGGACTAGCGGGAGAACAGATACGCAGTATTTT
CAISEGWTSGRTDTQYF
>TRBJ1-2|NA|NA|TRBV12-3/TRBV12-4
TGTGCCAGCAGTTGGGACACCCCGAAAGGCTATGGCTACACCTTC
CASSWDTPKGYGYTF
>TRBJ2-3|NA|TRBD2|TRBV10-3
TGTGCCATCAGTCCCGGGACTAGCGGGGCCAGGGATACGCAGTATTTT
CAISPGTSGARDTQYF
>TRBJ1-5|few|NA|TRBV6-1
TGTGCCAGCGGGGTACGGGAGGATCAGCCCCAGCATTTT
CASGVREDQPQHF
>TRBJ2-4|NA|TRBD2|TRBV20-1
TGCAGTGCTTTGACTAGCCCTTCCATAAACATTCAGTACTTC
CSALTSPSINIQYF
>TRBJ1-6|NA|TRBD1|TRBV12-3/TRBV12-4
TGTGCCAGCAGGCCGGGACAGGGGAGCTCCTATAATTCACCCCTCCACTTT
CASRPGQGSSYNSPLHF
>TRBJ2-6|few|NA|TRBV4-3
TGCGCCAGCAGCGCAAATATGGATTCTGGGGCCAACGTCCTGACTTTC
CASSANMDSGANVLTF
>TRBJ2-5|many|TRBD2|TRBV12-5
TGTGCTAGTGGTTTGGAAGTGGGAGGGCCGGGGGAGACCCAGTACTTC
CASGLEVGGPGETQYF
>TRBJ2-4|many|TRBD1|TRBV7-2
TGTGCCAGCAGCTCCAGGGGGCGTGGAAACATTCAGTACTTC
CASSSRGRGNIQYF
>TRBJ2-1|few|NA|TRBV20-1
TGCAGTGCTAGATCCGGGGAGTTGGAGCAGTTCTTC
CSARSGELEQFF
>TRBJ2-3|few|TRBD2|TRBV5-1
TGCGCCAGCAGCAATAGGGTACTAGCGGGAGCAGATACGCAGTATTTT
CASSNRVLAGADTQYF
>TRBJ2-1|few|NA|TRBV12-3/TRBV12-4
TGTGCCAGCAACCGTCAGGACAGTGAGCAGTTCTTC
CASNRQDSEQFF
>TRBJ2-7|many|NA|TRBV7-2
TGTGCCAGCAGCTTAGTAGAGGGGGGCAGCTACGAGCAGTACTTC
CASSLVEGGSYEQYF
>TRBJ2-7|NA|NA|TRBV21-1
TGTGCCAGCAGCAACAGCGGGAGGTCCCACGAGCAGTACTTC
CASSNSGRSHEQYF
>TRBJ2-5|few|TRBD1|TRBV5-5
TGTGCCAGCAGCGGGACAGCCCCAAAAGAGACCCAGTACTTC
CASSGTAPKETQYF
>TRBJ2-1|once|NA|TRBV5-1
TGCGCCAGCAGCTGGGGGAGCCTAGCGGAGCAGTTCTTC
CASSWGSLAEQFF